This T cell receptor (beta chain) was retrieved from a study of response to subunit inactivated influenza vaccine. This CDR3 region has 15 residues. Trimming shortened V by 2 bases and J by 5 bases, and 15 bases separated the two germline ends. Looked up from germline, CDR1 is SGHVS and CDR2 is FQNEAQ. Notes on the study in general: Each seasonal flu vaccination may recruit only limited new T cells, authors suggested.

A word on this clonotype: Its antigen is still unknown.

TCRdb fed the RT-PCR reads into MiXCR, producing one record per CDR3 protein. The repertoire consists of about 190,000 distinct CDR3 sequences, with approximately 15% occurring once and the leading ten covering 20% to 30%. This clonotype was sampled from a man aged 45-65 years who received an inactivated influenza vaccine. This chain links TRBV7-8 with TRBJ2-5; possibly TRBD2 for D (6 bases). The starting material was CD8+ T cells sorted from PBMCs, obtained 4 to 6 days after vaccination. In DNA form, the CDR3 reads TGTGCCAGCAGCTTAACGGGAACGGGAGTTGAGACCCAGTACTTC. As protein: CASSLTGTGVETQYF. The whole variable domain, filled in from reference TRBV7-8 and TRBJ2-5, reads GAGVSQSPRYKVAKRGQDVALRCDPISGHVSLFWYQQALGQGPEFLTYFQNEAQLDKSGLPSDRFFAERPEGSVSTLKIQRTQQEDSAVYLCASSLTGTGVETQYFGPGTRLLVL.